The 22 T cell receptor beta chains presented below share a single source sample, sequenced in a study of glioma-infiltrating T cells after dendritic cell vaccination. TCRdb's table, derived via immunoSEQ multiplex PCR, lists solely in-frame clones and lacks some. The sample has about 99,000 clones; approximately 80% are singletons. The time point was: after dendritic cell vaccination, including at tumor progression/relapse. Sequenced here: blood, sampled after dendritic cell vaccination. These receptors were collected from a human donor with glioblastoma.

The chain carries TRBV18 and TRBJ2-1; maybe TRBD2 (6 bases). The V end lost 3 bases, the J end lost 5 bases, and 14 bases lay between the germline ends. Germline V gene sequence: CDR1 KGHSH, CDR2 LQKENI. There are 15 residues in the CDR3. CDR3 in DNA: TGTGCCAGCTCACCGCCCCCCGGGGGACACAATGAGCAGTTCTTC. Translating it yields CASSPPPGGHNEQFF.

The CDR3, as DNA: TGTGCCAGCAGCTTGCGACAGGCGAAAGAGACCCAGTACTTC. It encodes CASSLRQAKETQYF. This chain uses TRBV5-4 with TRBJ2-5; the D gene is possibly TRBD1 (6 bases). Deletions cut 1 base from V and 3 bases from J, with 10 bases between. Per the germline V gene, CDR1 is SGHNT and CDR2 is YYREEE (reference sequence). The CDR3 totals 14 residues. Full variable domain (rest looked up from reference TRBV5-4 and TRBJ2-5): ETGVTQSPTHLIKTRGQQVTLRCSSQSGHNTVSWYQQALGQGPQFIFQYYREEENGRGNFPPRFSGLQFPNYSSELNVNALELDDSALYLCASSLRQAKETQYFGPGTRLLVL.

The chain combines TRBV6-5 with TRBJ2-7, with 13 bases aligning to TRBD2. V was pared by 2 bases and J by 7 bases, with 8 bases of the junction left unmatched. CDR1 and CDR2 from the germline V gene are MNHEY and SVGAGI. The length of the CDR3 is 16 residues. The CDR3 loop is CASSYDQGLAGSEQYF. The CDR3 DNA follows: TGTGCCAGCAGTTACGACCAGGGACTAGCGGGGAGTGAGCAGTACTTC.

This chain links TRBV5-1 with TRBJ2-1, with 12 bases fitting TRBD2. CDR1 SGHRS and CDR2 YFSETQ come from the germline V gene. With 4 bases clipped from V and 7 bases from J, the junction kept 6 bases outside the gene matches. The CDR3 has 15 residues. CDR3 protein: CASSPTSGGRNEQFF. CDR3 DNA: TGCGCCAGCAGCCCCACTAGCGGGGGGCGGAATGAGCAGTTCTTC.

The chain is built from TRBV28 and TRBJ1-5; no clear D gene. Trimming left V 7 bases short and J 2 bases short, with 15 bases between. CDR1 is MDHEN and CDR2 is SYDVKM in the germline V gene. CDR3 length: 15 residues. The CDR3 is CASNSPGLGNQPQHF. The DNA of the CDR3 is TGTGCCAGCAACTCCCCGGGATTAGGCAATCAGCCCCAGCATTTT.

The gene calls are TRBV18 and TRBJ1-4; no clear D gene. Germline CDR1 reads KGHSH; CDR2 reads LQKENI. Trimming shortened V by 2 bases and J by 4 bases, and 14 bases separated the two germline ends. The CDR3 totals 16 residues. This CDR3 reads CASSPSNGLNNEKLFF. CDR3 nucleotide sequence: TGTGCCAGCTCACCATCTAACGGACTAAATAATGAAAAACTGTTTTTT.

The chain recombines TRBV9 with TRBJ1-1; TRBD1 matches at 8 bases. With 0 bases clipped from V and 1 base from J, the junction kept 5 bases outside the gene matches. The V gene's germline CDR1 is SGDLS and CDR2 YYNGEE. The CDR3 extends over 16 amino acids. CDR3 DNA: TGTGCCAGCAGCGTAGGTGCAGGGGGCTCGAACACTGAAGCTTTCTTT. Its protein is CASSVGAGGSNTEAFF.

The chain links TRBV19 to TRBJ1-1; D remains ambiguous. CDR3 length equals 14 residues. The ends were cut back, 0 bases at V and 1 base at J, with 6 bases in the middle. Per germline, CDR1 LNHDA and CDR2 SQIVND (reference sequence). In DNA, the CDR3 is TGTGCCAGTAGTATAGATGGGAGGAACACTGAAGCTTTCTTT. This encodes CASSIDGRNTEAFF.

This rearrangement joins TRBV4-1 to TRBJ1-4, with a possible D match to TRBD1 (6 bases). The CDR3 contains 17 residues. V was trimmed by 7 bases and J by 7 bases, leaving 25 bases between them. CDR1 and CDR2 (germline): MGHRA, YSYEKL. CDR3 amino acids: CASNNGQGWTRSEKLFF. Here the CDR3 DNA reads TGCGCCAGCAACAACGGCCAGGGGTGGACAAGAAGTGAAAAACTGTTTTTT.

This clone was recorded a few times. This chain uses TRBV5-6 with TRBJ2-7; 12 bases fit TRBD2. Trimming took 4 bases from V and 5 from J; bases not matched to a gene: 7. Germline V gene data show CDR1 as SGHDT and CDR2 as YYEEEE. The CDR3 is 15 amino acids. The DNA of the CDR3 is TGTGCCAGCAGCAGAACTAGCGGGGGGAACCACGAGCAGTACTTC. Its translation: CASSRTSGGNHEQYF.

This clone was found a few times. The CDR3 reads CASSLAYDFSYEQYF. CDR3 DNA: TGTGCCAGCAGTTTAGCTTATGACTTCTCCTACGAGCAGTACTTC. V and J are TRBV27 and TRBJ2-7; D ambiguous. This CDR3 is built from 15 residues. Germline values: CDR1 MNHEY, CDR2 SMNVEV (reference sequence). V was pared by 2 bases and J by 0 bases, with 11 bases between.

The rearrangement uses TRBV5-1 and TRBJ1-2; 7 nucleotides line up with TRBD1. With V trimmed by 4 bases and J by 4 bases, 7 bases remained unmatched. The CDR3 is made up of 14 amino acids. Germline V lookup: CDR1 SGHRS, CDR2 YFSETQ. The CDR3, as DNA: TGCGCCAGCAGCCTCACAGGGGTTGGCTATGGCTACACCTTC. Translated, it gives CASSLTGVGYGYTF.

This chain links TRBV30 with TRBJ1-4, with D possibly matching TRBD1 (5 bases). CDR1 is GTSNPN, CDR2 SVGIG, per germline (reference sequence). V lost 6 bases and J lost 5, with 16 bases in between. CDR3 size: 14 residues. The CDR3 nucleotides read TGTGCCTGCTCTAGGGGCAGTCCGAATGAAAAACTGTTTTTT. It specifies CACSRGSPNEKLFF. Full variable domain (remainder filled in from reference TRBV30 and TRBJ1-4): SQTIHQWPATLVQPVGSPLSLECTVEGTSNPNLYWYRQAAGRGLQLLFYSVGIGQISSEVPQNLSASRPQDRQFILSSKKLLLSDSGFYLCACSRGSPNEKLFFGSGTQLSVL.

This chain uses TRBV7-9 with TRBJ2-7; 7 nucleotides agree with TRBD2. J was trimmed by 3 bases and V by 2 bases; bases with no gene match: 7. The CDR3 runs 15 residues. CDR1 is SEHNR and CDR2 is FQNEAQ in the germline V gene (reference sequence). Here the CDR3 reads CASSLFAGANYEQYF. The CDR3 region has the DNA TGTGCCAGCAGCTTATTTGCGGGAGCCAACTACGAGCAGTACTTC.

The chain has TRBV7-8 and TRBJ1-3, with TRBD1 matching 7 bases. There are 15 residues in the CDR3. Germline-derived CDR1 and CDR2 are SGHVS and FQNEAQ. V trimming: 8 bases; J trimming: 0 bases; junction bases outside the gene matches: 7. The CDR3 protein is CASAGQTNSGNTIYF. In nucleotides, the CDR3 is TGTGCCAGCGCGGGACAGACGAACTCTGGAAACACCATATATTTT.

This clone has just one count. The rearrangement links TRBV5-1 to TRBJ2-1; tentative D call: TRBD2 (5 bases). CDR3 length: 15 residues. V was pared by 4 bases and J by 0 bases, with 11 bases between. CDR1 and CDR2 from the germline V gene are SGHRS and YFSETQ. CDR3 DNA: TGCGCCAGCAGCCAAGACTACCTCTCCTACAATGAGCAGTTCTTC. Translation: CASSQDYLSYNEQFF.

V and J are TRBV2 and TRBJ1-1; 10 positions agree with TRBD1. V was clipped by 6 bases and J by 4 bases; unmatched bases: 5. This CDR3 region has 14 residues. Germline lookup yields CDR1 SNHLY and CDR2 FYNNEI. The CDR3 DNA follows: TGTGCCAGCAGAGGACAGGGGGAAGCCACTGAAGCTTTCTTT. Translating it yields CASRGQGEATEAFF.

The rearrangement uses TRBV5-1 and TRBJ1-6; weak D call: TRBD1 (5 bases). V dropped 0 bases and J dropped 5 bases, with 12 bases sitting between them. The germline V gene encodes CDR1 SGHRS and CDR2 YFSETQ. The CDR3 is 16 residues long. This chain's CDR3 is CASSLVQGGDNSPLHF. The CDR3 nucleotides are TGCGCCAGCAGCTTGGTTCAGGGCGGGGATAATTCACCCCTCCACTTT.

This chain links TRBV15 with TRBJ2-1, with 13 positions matching TRBD2. Germline loops: CDR1 LNHNV, CDR2 YYDKDF (reference sequence). The CDR3 loop spans 14 amino acids. The V and J ends lost 5 bases and 10 bases, in that order; junction bases with no gene match: 5. CDR3 DNA: TGTGCCACCAGCTTGCGACTAGCGGGAGGCGAGCAGTTCTTC. Residues: CATSLRLAGGEQFF.

The chain is built from TRBV18 and TRBJ2-2; 9 bases align to TRBD2. The germline CDR1 and CDR2 sequences are KGHSH and LQKENI. V shed 3 bases and J 0 bases; nucleotides not matched to a gene: 2. This CDR3 is built from 16 residues. The CDR3 coding sequence is TGTGCCAGCTCACCGCGGGGGGGGCCGAACACCGGGGAGCTGTTTTTT. Encoded protein: CASSPRGGPNTGELFF.

Points on this clone: Sequence at one end of the junction differs from germline and may be a read error. The gene calls are TRBV5-4 and TRBJ1-2; 8 nucleotides agree with TRBD1. Germline CDR1 and CDR2: SGHNT and YYREEE (reference sequence). This CDR3 is built from 14 residues. CDR3 bases: TGTGCCAGCAGCGCGGACAGGGCTAATTATGGCTACACCTTC. This codes for CASSADRANYGYTF.

The chain links TRBV14 to TRBJ1-2, with D perhaps matching TRBD1 (5 bases). This CDR3 has 14 amino acids. Trimming left V 1 base short and J 5 bases short, with 11 bases between. Per the germline V gene, CDR1 is SGHDN and CDR2 is FVKESK. The CDR3 nucleotides are TGTGCCAGCAGCCAAGGACTCGGGGGGTATGGCTACACCTTC. This encodes CASSQGLGGYGYTF.